The entry below describes one T cell receptor (beta chain). Its specificity is not known. Expansion with viral peptide pools was applied to antigen-specific CD4+ T cells by the ViraFEST assay prior to sequencing. When less than 12 days of culture had elapsed, CD4+ T cells were isolated. Neither prior SARS-CoV-2 infection nor positive nucleocapsid antibodies were present in the vaccine recipients. This sample is part of a study of vaccination effects on CD4 cells after COVID-19. The assay was immunoSEQ multiplex PCR, and TCRdb's table has in-frame clones only and misses some. The sample shows 70,000 or so clones, 65% to 80% of them seen only once. This CDR3 comprises 16 residues. V shed 3 bases and J 3 bases; nucleotides not matched to a gene: 8. CDR1 SGHDN and CDR2 FVKESK come from the germline V gene.

The clonotype was recovered from a human donor who received a COVID-19 vaccine. V usage is TRBV14 and J usage is TRBJ1-2, with TRBD1 matching over 9 bases. The sequences come from CD4+ T cells from PBMCs cultured with HCoV-NL63 spike peptides, collected before COVID-19 vaccination. The CDR3 region is CASSQRDRDRYYGYTF. CDR3 in DNA: TGTGCCAGCAGCCAGCGGGACAGGGACAGGTACTATGGCTACACCTTC.